A single sample is the source of the 9 T cell receptor beta chains below, sequenced in a study of blood T cell repertoires in COVID-19. Profiling relied on immunoSEQ multiplex PCR, and the TCRdb table lists in-frame clones only, not all of them. Of 360,000 or so clones in the sample, roughly 90% were seen once. Input material: PBMCs or T cells enriched from blood (not recorded which). The receptors were gathered from a woman aged 25 to 39 who had been exposed to COVID-19.

This chain joins TRBV2 and TRBJ1-4; D may be TRBD1 (5 bases). This CDR3 region has 10 residues. Germline V gives CDR1 SNHLY, CDR2 FYNNEI. Between the trimmed V and J ends, which lost 8 bases and 8 bases, there was a span of 6 bases. The CDR3 spells CASRGEKLFF. Written as DNA, the CDR3 is TGTGCCAGCCGGGGGGAAAAACTGTTTTTT.

The genes are TRBV28 and TRBJ1-6; D is uncertain. CDR1 and CDR2 (germline): MDHEN, SYDVKM. V dropped 2 bases and J dropped 5 bases, with 7 bases sitting between them. The CDR3 has 14 amino acids. CDR3 DNA sequence: TGTGCCAGCAGTTTACGAGGAGATAATTCACCCCTCCACTTT. Translation: CASSLRGDNSPLHF.

J is TRBJ2-1 and V is TRBV28, with 8 bases aligning to TRBD1. The CDR3 spans 15 residues. The V and J ends lost 3 bases and 3 bases, in that order; junction bases with no gene match: 4. CDR1 and CDR2 from the germline V gene are MDHEN and SYDVKM. CDR3 region: CASSFSGQGYNEQFF. CDR3 sequence (DNA): TGTGCCAGCAGTTTTTCCGGACAGGGCTACAATGAGCAGTTCTTC.

The chain carries TRBV27 and TRBJ2-1; maybe TRBD2 (5 bases). Germline CDR1 and CDR2: MNHEY and SMNVEV (reference sequence). The CDR3 has 12 residues. Between the trimmed V and J ends, which lost 2 bases and 8 bases, there was a span of 7 bases. This CDR3 is CASSLPGDEQFF. As DNA, the CDR3 is TGTGCCAGCAGTTTACCCGGGGATGAGCAGTTCTTC.

The genes are TRBV7-2 and TRBJ2-7, with 8 bases aligning to TRBD1. Germline assignment: CDR1 SGHTA and CDR2 FQGNSA. V dropped 5 bases and J dropped 0; count of bases not matched to a gene: 6. This CDR3 comprises 15 residues. CDR3 protein: CASSRSGTGSYEQYF. The CDR3 DNA follows: TGTGCCAGCAGCCGTTCCGGGACAGGCTCCTACGAGCAGTACTTC.

The chain carries TRBV5-1 and TRBJ1-1, with 8 bases that match TRBD1. Trimming cost V 4 bases and J 2 bases; bases outside gene matches: 10. Germline V CDR1 and CDR2: SGHRS, YFSETQ. This CDR3 spans 16 amino acids. The CDR3 nucleotides are TGCGCCAGCAGCCCCGAGGGGACAGGCTCTAACACTGAAGCTTTCTTT. This sequence encodes CASSPEGTGSNTEAFF.

The rearrangement joins TRBV3-1 (or the pseudogene TRBV3-2) to TRBJ2-2, with TRBD1 as a possible D gene (5 bases). The germline V and J ends were trimmed by 5 bases and 1 base, with 8 bases remaining between them. Germline V gene data show CDR1 as LGHDT and CDR2 as YNNKEL (reference sequence). CDR3 length: 14 residues. The DNA for the CDR3 is TGTGCCAGCAGCTCCACAGGGAACACCGGGGAGCTGTTTTTT. It yields the protein CASSSTGNTGELFF.

This chain joins TRBV29-1 and TRBJ2-5, with no clear D. V was shortened by 3 bases and J by 5 bases, with 10 bases between the two germline ends. From germline, CDR1 is SQVTM and CDR2 ANQGSEA. The CDR3 totals 12 residues. The CDR3 here is CSVDHSLETQYF. The DNA for the CDR3 is TGCAGCGTTGATCACAGCCTCGAGACCCAGTACTTC.

J is TRBJ2-1 and V is TRBV7-4, with TRBD1 matching 7 bases. The CDR3 totals 16 residues. Germline V CDR1 and CDR2: SGHVT, SQSDAQ. Trimming at V came to 1 base and at J to 9 bases, leaving 12 bases not matched to a gene. CDR3 nucleotide sequence: TGTGCCAGCAGCTTAGTCGACAGGGATAGGGATGGTGAGCAGTTCTTC. It encodes CASSLVDRDRDGEQFF. The whole variable domain, filled in from reference TRBV7-4 and TRBJ2-1, reads GAGVSQSPRYKVAKRGRDVALRCDSISGHVTLYWYRQTLGQGSEVLTYSQSDAQRDKSGRPSGRFSAERPERSVSTLKIQRTEQGDSAVYLCASSLVDRDRDGEQFFGPGTRLTVL.